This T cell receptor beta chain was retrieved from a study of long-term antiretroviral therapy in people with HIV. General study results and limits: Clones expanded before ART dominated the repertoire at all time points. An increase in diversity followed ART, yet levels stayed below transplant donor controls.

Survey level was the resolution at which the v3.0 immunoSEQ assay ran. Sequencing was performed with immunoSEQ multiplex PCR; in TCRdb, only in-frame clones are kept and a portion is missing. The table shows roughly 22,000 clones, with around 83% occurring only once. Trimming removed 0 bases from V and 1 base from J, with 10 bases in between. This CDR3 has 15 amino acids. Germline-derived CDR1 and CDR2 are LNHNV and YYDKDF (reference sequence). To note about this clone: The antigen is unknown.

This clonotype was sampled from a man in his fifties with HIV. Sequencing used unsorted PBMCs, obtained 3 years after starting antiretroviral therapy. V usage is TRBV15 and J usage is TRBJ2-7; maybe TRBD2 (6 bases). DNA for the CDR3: TGTGCCACCAGCAGAGACCACGGGAGTTCCTACGAGCAGTACTTC. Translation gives CATSRDHGSSYEQYF. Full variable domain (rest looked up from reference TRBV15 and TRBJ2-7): DAMVIQNPRYQVTQFGKPVTLSCSQTLNHNVMYWYQQKSSQAPKLLFHYYDKDFNNEADTPDNFQSRRPNTSFCFLDIRSPGLGDTAMYLCATSRDHGSSYEQYFGPGTRLTVT.